This T cell receptor (beta chain) was sequenced during a study of blood T cell repertoires in COVID-19. Study in general: Sources were T cells, B-cell-depleted T cells, or PBMCs; the material itself was cDNA or gDNA.

From germline, CDR1 is DFQATT and CDR2 SNEGSKA (reference sequence). Between the trimmed V and J ends, which lost 7 bases and 11 bases, there was a span of 15 bases. This CDR3 region has 11 residues. Libraries were prepared by immunoSEQ multiplex PCR; TCRdb keeps only in-frame clonotypes and omits some of them. The sample lists roughly 500,000 clones, 89% occurring once. The genes are TRBV20-1 and TRBJ2-1; a weak D match, TRBD2 (5 bases). Sample: peripheral blood. The TCR originated in a man in his late teens or twenties with COVID-19, enrolled during active disease. CDR3 residues: CSGAGVDKQFF. The CDR3 DNA reads as TGCAGTGGGGCCGGGGTCGATAAGCAGTTCTTC.